This T cell receptor (beta chain) came from a study of human thymus T cells. This clone was counted a single time. Data came from immunoSEQ multiplex PCR; TCRdb stores just in-frame clones and leaves some out. This table has about 50,000 clones, approximately 95% appearing once. V was trimmed by 1 base and J by 7 bases, leaving 16 bases between them. Germline CDR1 and CDR2: SGHDN and FVKESK. The CDR3 sequence is 15 residues long. This TCR came from a girl in the first two years of life with a congenital heart defect but otherwise immunologically healthy. Sequenced material: blood. The chain carries TRBV14 and TRBJ2-5, with D possibly being TRBD1 (6 bases). CDR3 region: CASSQVGRLQGTQYF. CDR3 nucleotide sequence: TGTGCCAGCAGCCAAGTGGGACGGCTACAGGGGACCCAGTACTTC.